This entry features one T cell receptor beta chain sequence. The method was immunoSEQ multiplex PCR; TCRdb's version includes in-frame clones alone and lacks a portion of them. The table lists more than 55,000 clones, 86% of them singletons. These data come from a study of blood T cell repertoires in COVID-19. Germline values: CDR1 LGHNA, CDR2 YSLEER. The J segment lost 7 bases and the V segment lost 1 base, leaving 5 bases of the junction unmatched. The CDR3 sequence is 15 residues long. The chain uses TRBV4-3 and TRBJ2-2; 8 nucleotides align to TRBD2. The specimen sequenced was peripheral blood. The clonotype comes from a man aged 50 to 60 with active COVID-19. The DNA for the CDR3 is TGCGCCAGCAGCCAAGCCGCTAGCGGGTACGGGGAGCTGTTTTTT. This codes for CASSQAASGYGELFF.